These 26 T cell receptor beta chains were all obtained from the same sample, sequenced in a study of cytomegalovirus exposure and HLA in healthy donors. PCR was performed using 60 Vbeta and 13 Jbeta primers. The protocol was immunoSEQ multiplex PCR, while the TCRdb copy is restricted to in-frame clones and leaves out a portion. This table holds about 140,000 clones, roughly 70% found once. Sequenced input: PBMCs. The receptors here all came from a man aged 55-75 years in good health and CMV-seronegative.

This clone was seen more than once but under ten times. The chain employs TRBV7-2 and TRBJ1-1; D is ambiguous. Trimming stripped 3 bases from V and 2 bases from J, with 10 bases between. Per germline, CDR1 SGHTA and CDR2 FQGNSA. The CDR3 consists of 14 residues. CDR3 region: CASSFSTLNTEAFF. The CDR3 DNA follows: TGTGCCAGCAGCTTTAGTACCCTTAACACTGAAGCTTTCTTT.

The J gene is TRBJ1-1, the V gene TRBV5-5, with a possible D match to TRBD1 (6 bases). V gave up 6 bases and J gave up 0 bases, with 12 bases separating them. Looked up from germline, CDR1 is SGHKS and CDR2 is YYEKEE (reference sequence). This CDR3 is built from 14 residues. The CDR3 loop is CASTQGHLNTEAFF. The CDR3 DNA reads TGTGCCAGCACCCAGGGACATCTGAACACTGAAGCTTTCTTT.

This clone has only one observation. The rearrangement links TRBV18 to TRBJ2-7, with TRBD2 matching 13 bases. Germline V gene sequence: CDR1 KGHSH, CDR2 LQKENI. V lost 4 bases and J lost 5; bases outside the gene matches: 8. The length of the CDR3 is 16 residues. The CDR3 sequence is CASSRTSGRAGNEQYF. The CDR3 DNA follows: TGTGCCAGCTCACGAACTAGCGGGAGGGCCGGGAACGAGCAGTACTTC.

The J gene is TRBJ1-1, the V gene TRBV5-1; 8 nucleotides match TRBD1. Per germline, CDR1 SGHRS and CDR2 YFSETQ. The CDR3 extends over 14 amino acids. Unmatched junction bases numbered 7, after V lost 4 bases and J lost 5 bases. The CDR3 here is CASSDARTGTEAFF. CDR3 sequence (DNA): TGCGCCAGCAGCGACGCCCGGACAGGGACTGAAGCTTTCTTT.

This clone occurred a few times. The chain combines TRBV27 with TRBJ2-1; D is perhaps TRBD1 (5 bases). Germline loops: CDR1 MNHEY, CDR2 SMNVEV (reference sequence). The germline V and J ends were trimmed by 3 bases and 7 bases, with 10 bases remaining between them. The CDR3 totals 13 residues. The CDR3 here is CASSFPRGNEQFF. CDR3 coding DNA: TGTGCCAGCAGTTTCCCAAGGGGAAATGAGCAGTTCTTC.

V usage is TRBV12-5 and J usage is TRBJ2-5, with D perhaps matching TRBD2 (6 bases). CDR3 length: 15 amino acids. V was trimmed by 3 bases and J by 5 bases, leaving 16 bases between them. The V gene's germline CDR1 is LGHNT and CDR2 FRNRAP. The CDR3 protein is CASGFAGPLGETQYF. The CDR3 coding sequence is TGTGCTAGTGGTTTCGCGGGACCCCTGGGGGAGACCCAGTACTTC.

The CDR3 spells CASSLGIGGQETQYF. The CDR3 nucleotides are TGTGCCAGCAGCTTGGGAATCGGGGGACAAGAGACCCAGTACTTC. This sequence joins TRBV5-4 and TRBJ2-5; D perhaps matches TRBD2 (6 bases). Germline V lookup: CDR1 SGHNT, CDR2 YYREEE (reference sequence). CDR3 length: 15 amino acids. The ends were cut back, 0 bases at V and 2 bases at J, with 11 bases in the middle.

This clone came up a few times. This chain links TRBV7-3 with TRBJ1-1; tentative D call: TRBD1 (5 bases). The germline gives CDR1 SGHTA, CDR2 FQGTGA. This CDR3 spans 13 amino acids. V was pared by 2 bases and J by 1 base, with 5 bases between. CDR3 bases: TGTGCCAGCAGCTTACAGGGGAACACTGAAGCTTTCTTT. As protein: CASSLQGNTEAFF.

This sequence joins TRBV6-6 and TRBJ1-1; TRBD1 might be the D (5 bases). This CDR3 comprises 13 residues. Between the trimmed V and J ends, which lost 5 bases and 1 base, there was a span of 8 bases. Looked up from germline, CDR1 is MNHNY and CDR2 is SVGAGI (reference sequence). The CDR3 is CASSLDRNTEAFF. The CDR3 region has the DNA TGTGCCAGCAGTCTTGACAGGAACACTGAAGCTTTCTTT.

The chain employs TRBV6-1 and TRBJ1-2; D uncertain. The CDR3 consists of 12 residues. Germline-derived CDR1 and CDR2 are MNHNS and SASEGT. The V gene lost 5 bases and the J gene lost 4 bases, with 8 bases spanning the gap. The CDR3 DNA reads as TGTGCCAGCAGTTCCGGGAGCTATGGCTACACCTTC. Protein: CASSSGSYGYTF.

This clone was seen a handful of times. The J gene is TRBJ2-7, the V gene TRBV6-5; D may be TRBD2 (6 bases). Germline lookup yields CDR1 MNHEY and CDR2 SVGAGI. The germline V and J ends were trimmed by 4 bases and 2 bases, with 12 bases remaining between them. CDR3 length: 14 residues. The CDR3 sequence: CASSSGGTAYEQYF. In DNA form, the CDR3 reads TGTGCCAGCAGTTCGGGTGGGACTGCCTACGAGCAGTACTTC.

The V gene is TRBV10-1, the J gene TRBJ2-5; D possibly corresponds to TRBD2 (5 bases). The CDR3 is 12 residues long. Germline V lookup: CDR1 WNHNN, CDR2 SYGVQD (reference sequence). The V end was cut by 4 bases, the J end by 7 bases, with 10 bases between. CDR3 coding DNA: TGCGCCAGCAGTGCGAACGGAGGGACCCAGTACTTC. This gives the protein CASSANGGTQYF.

The count of this clone is one. The chain joins TRBV11-2 to TRBJ2-4, with D tentatively TRBD1 (5 bases). V shed 0 bases and J shed 4 bases, with 13 bases lying between them. Germline values: CDR1 SGHAT, CDR2 FQNNGV. There are 16 residues in the CDR3. For the CDR3, the DNA is TGTGCCAGCAGCTTAGAGTGGACATTGCCAAAAAACATTCAGTACTTC. It yields the protein CASSLEWTLPKNIQYF.

Written as DNA, the CDR3 is TGCGCCAGCAGCCCGAGACAGGGGTTAAGGGGCACTGAAGCTTTCTTT. Translation gives CASSPRQGLRGTEAFF. The V call is TRBV5-1, the J call TRBJ1-1, with 8 bases aligning to TRBD1. The germline CDR1 and CDR2 sequences are SGHRS and YFSETQ. The trim removed 4 bases at V and 4 bases at J, leaving 12 bases unmatched. This CDR3 is 16 amino acids long.

This rearrangement joins TRBV27 to TRBJ1-4, with unresolved D. Trimming pared 3 bases from V and 4 bases from J, leaving 15 bases between. This CDR3 comprises 16 residues. Germline V gene lookup returns CDR1 MNHEY and CDR2 SMNVEV (reference sequence). The CDR3 DNA reads as TGTGCCAGCAGTTTTGAGCGGACGGCAATTAATGAAAAACTGTTTTTT. Amino acid sequence: CASSFERTAINEKLFF.

This clone was recorded many times. CDR3 region: CASSSVGGAWEQYF. The CDR3 nucleotides read TGTGCCAGCAGCTCGGTAGGGGGGGCGTGGGAGCAGTACTTC. V usage is TRBV5-5 and J usage is TRBJ2-7, with D perhaps TRBD2 (7 bases). Trimming took 3 bases from V and 7 from J, leaving 17 bases between them. Germline-derived CDR1 and CDR2 are SGHKS and YYEKEE (reference sequence). CDR3 length: 14 residues.

This clone was counted only a few times. This chain links TRBV19 with TRBJ2-7, with 10 bases identical to TRBD1. This CDR3 is 17 amino acids long. CDR1 is LNHDA, CDR2 SQIVND, per germline (reference sequence). V lost 5 bases, J lost 0 bases, and 10 bases stayed unmatched. The CDR3 sequence is CASSPRGTGESSYEQYF. In nucleotides, the CDR3 is TGTGCCAGTAGTCCACGGGGGACAGGGGAGAGCTCCTACGAGCAGTACTTC.

This rearrangement joins TRBV4-1 to TRBJ2-7; no clear D. The CDR3 consists of 13 residues. Germline CDR1 reads MGHRA; CDR2 reads YSYEKL. Trimming stripped 2 bases from V and 12 bases from J, with 17 bases between. CDR3 DNA: TGCGCCAGCAGCCAAAGGCGCGGTAGTCACCTGTACTTC. Residues: CASSQRRGSHLYF.

The rearrangement links TRBV30 to TRBJ2-7; TRBD1 might be the D (6 bases). The ends were cut back, 1 base at V and 1 base at J, with 8 bases in the middle. CDR1 GTSNPN and CDR2 SVGIG come from the germline V gene (reference sequence). This CDR3 is 13 amino acids long. CDR3 amino acids: CAWSATGSYEQYF. The CDR3 bases are TGTGCCTGGAGTGCCACAGGGTCCTACGAGCAGTACTTC. The variable domain in full, with the rest retrieved from reference TRBV30 and TRBJ2-7, is SQTIHQWPATLVQPVGSPLSLECTVEGTSNPNLYWYRQAAGRGLQLLFYSVGIGQISSEVPQNLSASRPQDRQFILSSKKLLLSDSGFYLCAWSATGSYEQYFGPGTRLTVT.

V and J are TRBV7-8 and TRBJ1-1, with no clear D. Germline CDR1 SGHVS, CDR2 FQNEAQ. The CDR3 runs 14 residues. V lost 4 bases and J 3 bases, leaving 12 bases between the germline ends. CDR3 in amino acids: CASSWEVKHTEAFF. The CDR3 DNA reads TGTGCCAGCAGCTGGGAGGTGAAACACACTGAAGCTTTCTTT. Supplemented by reference TRBV7-8 and TRBJ1-1, the full variable domain reads GAGVSQSPRYKVAKRGQDVALRCDPISGHVSLFWYQQALGQGPEFLTYFQNEAQLDKSGLPSDRFFAERPEGSVSTLKIQRTQQEDSAVYLCASSWEVKHTEAFFGQGTRLTVV.

V usage is TRBV6-1 and J usage is TRBJ2-3, with 9 bases that match TRBD2. Germline-derived CDR1 and CDR2 are MNHNS and SASEGT. V shed 2 bases, J shed 4 bases, and the junction held 7 bases outside the gene matches. The CDR3 is 16 amino acids. CDR3 region: CASSEWVSGSADTQYF. In DNA, the CDR3 is TGTGCCAGCAGTGAATGGGTTAGCGGGAGTGCAGATACGCAGTATTTT.

The chain links TRBV5-1 to TRBJ1-5; a possible D gene is TRBD1 (6 bases). The CDR3 length is 12 residues. Trimming removed 4 bases from V and 9 bases from J, with 11 bases in between. From germline, CDR1 is SGHRS and CDR2 YFSETQ. The DNA of the CDR3 is TGCGCCAGCAGCCCGACAGGACGGCCCCAGCATTTT. Protein: CASSPTGRPQHF. Complete variable domain (other parts from reference TRBV5-1 and TRBJ1-5): KAGVTQTPRYLIKTRGQQVTLSCSPISGHRSVSWYQQTPGQGLQFLFEYFSETQRNKGNFPGRFSGRQFSNSRSEMNVSTLELGDSALYLCASSPTGRPQHFGDGTRLSIL.

V gene TRBV4-3 combines with J gene TRBJ2-1; 7 positions agree with TRBD2. Unmatched junction bases numbered 12, after V lost 3 bases and J lost 7 bases. Looked up from germline, CDR1 is LGHNA and CDR2 is YSLEER. CDR3 size: 16 residues. CDR3 residues: CASSQGEGRVLNEQFF. The CDR3, as DNA: TGCGCCAGCAGCCAGGGGGAGGGGCGGGTTTTGAATGAGCAGTTCTTC.

The chain couples TRBV9 to TRBJ2-2; TRBD2 aligns across 8 bases. Germline values: CDR1 SGDLS, CDR2 YYNGEE. V gave up 5 bases and J gave up 5 bases; unmatched junction bases: 11. The CDR3 is 16 amino acids. The CDR3 DNA follows: TGTGCCAGCAGTCAAACTCCGGGACTAGTTACCGGGGAGCTGTTTTTT. Translated, it gives CASSQTPGLVTGELFF.

The rearrangement joins TRBV5-1 to TRBJ2-5; D may be TRBD1 (6 bases). The CDR3 sequence is 14 residues long. V lost 5 bases to trimming and J lost 2 bases, with 13 bases between them. The germline gives CDR1 SGHRS, CDR2 YFSETQ. The CDR3 region is CASSNPQGQETQYF. The DNA of the CDR3 is TGCGCCAGCAGTAATCCCCAGGGGCAAGAGACCCAGTACTTC. Complete variable domain (other parts from reference TRBV5-1 and TRBJ2-5): KAGVTQTPRYLIKTRGQQVTLSCSPISGHRSVSWYQQTPGQGLQFLFEYFSETQRNKGNFPGRFSGRQFSNSRSEMNVSTLELGDSALYLCASSNPQGQETQYFGPGTRLLVL.

The table lists this clone with a count of one. This chain uses TRBV30 with TRBJ1-1; D unclear. V was clipped by 0 bases and J by 5 bases, with 10 bases between them. The CDR3 is made up of 13 amino acids. CDR1 and CDR2 (germline): GTSNPN, SVGIG (reference sequence). CDR3 in amino acids: CAWSVRGSTEAFF. The CDR3 nucleotides are TGTGCCTGGAGTGTACGAGGTAGTACTGAAGCTTTCTTT. Based on the CDR3 plus reference TRBV30 and TRBJ1-1, the full variable domain is SQTIHQWPATLVQPVGSPLSLECTVEGTSNPNLYWYRQAAGRGLQLLFYSVGIGQISSEVPQNLSASRPQDRQFILSSKKLLLSDSGFYLCAWSVRGSTEAFFGQGTRLTVV.